These T cell receptor beta chains were read from a single sample in a study of cytotoxic CD8 clonotypes in ibrutinib-treated CLL. TCRdb's copy holds only in-frame clones and misses some; the assay was immunoSEQ multiplex PCR. Of approximately 350,000 clones in the sample, over 55% were seen once. Material: PBMCs, obtained after 36 months of ibrutinib treatment. These receptor sequences come from a human donor with chronic lymphocytic leukemia. Both conserved end residues are part of each CDR3.

j_gene | v_gene | CDR3aa
TRBJ1-1 | TRBV19 | CASSTGQGGTEAFF
TRBJ2-7 | TRBV27 | CASTAQGGAYEQYF
TRBJ1-4 | TRBV29-1 | CSVRDNNEKLFF
TRBJ1-1 | TRBV29-1 | CSVVGRQAFF
TRBJ2-5 | TRBV27 | CASSTLVSETQYF
TRBJ2-1 | TRBV27 | CASSLWRTSDHNEQFF
TRBJ1-4 | TRBV19 | CASSWDGLNNEKLFF
TRBJ1-2 | TRBV25-1 | CASSDPGTGIVGYTF
TRBJ2-7 | TRBV4-1 | CASSHKTGDQIPAYEQYF
TRBJ2-7 | TRBV29-1 | CSVVIGPFYEQYF
TRBJ2-5 | TRBV12-5 | CASGLVLARGGPQETQYF
TRBJ2-3 | TRBV19 | CASSTLLTGIPTDTQYF
TRBJ2-7 | TRBV18 | CASSPRLWQAHEQYF
TRBJ2-3 | TRBV9 | CASRTGTTSTDTQYF
TRBJ2-5 | TRBV5-4 | CASSVLPETQYF
TRBJ1-1 | TRBV7-9 | CASSYGQLNTEAFF
TRBJ1-2 | TRBV27 | CASSTTGGTYGYTF
TRBJ1-2 | TRBV10-2 | CASSDGTEYGYTF
TRBJ2-1 | TRBV15 | CATSSGLEQFF
TRBJ2-5 | TRBV4-3 | CASSQVPPGTVQETQYF
TRBJ2-3 | TRBV9 | CASSVVASGSTDTQYF
TRBJ1-1 | TRBV7-6 | CASSLAQGATEAFF
TRBJ2-3 | TRBV10-3 | CAISESRLGADTQYF
TRBJ1-2 | TRBV7-9 | CASSSSPQGRNYGYTF
TRBJ2-7 | TRBV6-1 | CASSDSGSYEQYF
TRBJ1-2 | TRBV5-4 | CASSLGNGQSYGYTF
TRBJ2-4 | TRBV20-1 | CSASPSNIQYF
TRBJ1-1 | TRBV10-3 | CAISESGGRAEAFF
TRBJ2-7 | TRBV9 | CASSVGVASGQDEQYF
TRBJ2-7 | TRBV27 | CASSQSGGYEQYF
TRBJ2-1 | TRBV5-1 | CASRSMTGTYNEQFF
TRBJ2-4 | TRBV5-1 | CASSQPGLAKNIQYF
TRBJ1-2 | TRBV5-6 | CASSLALPTYGYTF
TRBJ2-7 | TRBV10-3 | CAISESAGGVYEQYF
TRBJ2-2 | TRBV4-3 | CASSQELGTWELFF
TRBJ2-3 | TRBV9 | CASSVGVRTDTQYF
TRBJ2-1 | TRBV5-1 | CASSLAGGLNEQFF
TRBJ1-2 | TRBV15 | CATSRELVGQGVGGYTF
TRBJ2-3 | TRBV2 | CASSGSARTDTQYF
TRBJ2-2 | TRBV5-4 | CASSLVGGTGELFF
TRBJ2-1 | TRBV15 | CATSSEEGAVNEQFF
TRBJ2-1 | TRBV9 | CASSAPPLAGGLFSSYNEQFF
TRBJ1-6 | TRBV5-6 | CASSFGGSSYNSPLHF
TRBJ2-7 | TRBV13 | CASSLVSGESFGEQYF
TRBJ2-3 | TRBV29-1 | CSVGGTGTASTDTQYF
TRBJ2-7 | TRBV19 | CASSIDNRGSYEQYF
TRBJ2-1 | TRBV29-1 | CSVAPSGLALANEQFF
TRBJ1-5 | TRBV6-1 | CASRATGLNQPQHF
TRBJ2-3 | TRBV2 | CASSEKTSGTDTQYF
TRBJ2-2 | TRBV5-7 | CASSLEGLAPNTGELFF
TRBJ1-2 | TRBV5-6 | CASSSDYGYTF
TRBJ1-2 | TRBV5-1 | CASSLVTVKGYGYTF
TRBJ2-1 | TRBV4-1 | CASSQVGYNEQFF